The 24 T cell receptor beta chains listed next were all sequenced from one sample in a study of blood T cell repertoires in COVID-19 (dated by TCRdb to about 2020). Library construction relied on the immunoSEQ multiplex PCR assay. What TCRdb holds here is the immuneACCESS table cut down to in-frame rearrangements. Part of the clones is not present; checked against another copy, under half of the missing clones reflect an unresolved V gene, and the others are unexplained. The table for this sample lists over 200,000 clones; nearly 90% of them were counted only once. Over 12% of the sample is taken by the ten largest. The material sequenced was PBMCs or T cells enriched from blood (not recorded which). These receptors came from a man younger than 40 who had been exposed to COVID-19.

The CDR3 sequence is CASSPTASGLSTDTQYF. In DNA, the CDR3 is TGTGCCAGCTCACCGACGGCTAGCGGGCTCAGCACAGATACGCAGTATTTT. The genes are TRBV18 and TRBJ2-3; 8 bases match TRBD2. Germline CDR1 and CDR2: KGHSH and LQKENI. V was clipped by 3 bases and J by 0 bases; unmatched bases: 8. The CDR3 consists of 17 residues.

CDR3 region: CASSSDRKQETQYF. The CDR3 DNA reads as TGTGCCAGCAGCTCCGACAGGAAACAAGAGACCCAGTACTTC. The rearrangement links TRBV7-2 to TRBJ2-5; D is possibly TRBD1 (6 bases). Germline V gene lookup returns CDR1 SGHTA and CDR2 FQGNSA. This CDR3 region has 14 residues. The V gene lost 4 bases and the J gene lost 2 bases, with 11 bases spanning the gap.

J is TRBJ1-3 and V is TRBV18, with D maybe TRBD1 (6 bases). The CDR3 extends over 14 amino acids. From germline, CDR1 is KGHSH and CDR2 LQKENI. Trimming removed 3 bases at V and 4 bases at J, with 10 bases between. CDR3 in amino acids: CASSPRGQGNTIYF. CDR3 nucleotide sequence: TGTGCCAGCTCACCCAGGGGCCAAGGAAACACCATATATTTT.

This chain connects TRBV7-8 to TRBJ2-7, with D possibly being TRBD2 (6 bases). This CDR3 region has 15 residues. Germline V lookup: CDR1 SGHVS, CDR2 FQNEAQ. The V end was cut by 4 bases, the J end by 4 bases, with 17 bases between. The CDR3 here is CASSSLGGSQYEQYF. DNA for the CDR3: TGTGCCAGCAGCTCTCTTGGGGGGTCACAGTACGAGCAGTACTTC.

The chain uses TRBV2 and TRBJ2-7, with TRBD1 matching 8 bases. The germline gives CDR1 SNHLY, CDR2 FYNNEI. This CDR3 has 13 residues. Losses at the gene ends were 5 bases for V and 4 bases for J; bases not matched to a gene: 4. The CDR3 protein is CASSTGGPYEQYF. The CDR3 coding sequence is TGTGCCAGCAGTACAGGGGGTCCATACGAGCAGTACTTC.

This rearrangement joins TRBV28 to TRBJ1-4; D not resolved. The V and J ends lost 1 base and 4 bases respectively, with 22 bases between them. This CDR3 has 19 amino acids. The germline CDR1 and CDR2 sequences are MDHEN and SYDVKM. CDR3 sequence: CASSLSPGFDVGNNEKLFF. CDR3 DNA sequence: TGTGCCAGCAGTTTATCGCCGGGTTTCGACGTCGGAAATAATGAAAAACTGTTTTTT.

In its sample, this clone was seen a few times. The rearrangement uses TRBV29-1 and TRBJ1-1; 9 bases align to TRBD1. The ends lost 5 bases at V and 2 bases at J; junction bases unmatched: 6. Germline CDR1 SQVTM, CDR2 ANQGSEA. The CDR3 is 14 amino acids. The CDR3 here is CSVRGDRDNTEAFF. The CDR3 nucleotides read TGCAGCGTTCGCGGGGACAGGGATAACACTGAAGCTTTCTTT.

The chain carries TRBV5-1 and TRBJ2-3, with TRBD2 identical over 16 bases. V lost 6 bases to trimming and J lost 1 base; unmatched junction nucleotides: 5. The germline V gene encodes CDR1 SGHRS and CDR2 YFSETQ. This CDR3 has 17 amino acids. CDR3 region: CASKGLAGGPGTDTQYF. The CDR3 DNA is TGCGCCAGCAAGGGACTAGCGGGGGGGCCGGGCACAGATACGCAGTATTTT.

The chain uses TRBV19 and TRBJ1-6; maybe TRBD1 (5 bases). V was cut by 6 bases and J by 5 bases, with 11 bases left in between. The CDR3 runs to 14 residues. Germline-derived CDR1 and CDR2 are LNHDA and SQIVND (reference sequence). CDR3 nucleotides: TGTGCCAGTAGATTGCAGGGAAATAATTCACCCCTCCACTTT. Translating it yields CASRLQGNNSPLHF.

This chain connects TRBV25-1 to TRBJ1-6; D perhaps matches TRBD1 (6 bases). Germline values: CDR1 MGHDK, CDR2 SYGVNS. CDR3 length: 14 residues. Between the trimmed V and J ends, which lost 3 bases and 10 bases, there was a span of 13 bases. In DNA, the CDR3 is TGTGCCAGCAGTGAGGCAGGGGATGCCTCACCCCTCCACTTT. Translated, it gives CASSEAGDASPLHF.

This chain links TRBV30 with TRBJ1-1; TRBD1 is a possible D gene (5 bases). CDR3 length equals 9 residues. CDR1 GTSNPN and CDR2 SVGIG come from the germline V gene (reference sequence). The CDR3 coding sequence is TGTGCGGTCGGCCCTAGGGGCTTCTTT. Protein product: CAVGPRGFF.

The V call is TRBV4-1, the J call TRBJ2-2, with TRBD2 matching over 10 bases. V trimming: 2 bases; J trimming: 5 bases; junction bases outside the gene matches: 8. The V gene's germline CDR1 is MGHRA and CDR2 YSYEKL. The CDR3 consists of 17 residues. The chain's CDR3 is CASSQRGLARGTGELFF. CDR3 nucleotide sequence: TGCGCCAGCAGCCAAAGGGGACTAGCGAGGGGTACCGGGGAGCTGTTTTTT.

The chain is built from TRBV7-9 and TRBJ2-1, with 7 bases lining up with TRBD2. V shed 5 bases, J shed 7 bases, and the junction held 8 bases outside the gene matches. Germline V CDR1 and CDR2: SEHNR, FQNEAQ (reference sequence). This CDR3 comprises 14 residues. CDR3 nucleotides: TGTGCCAGCAGCCCCCGGACTAGTGGAAATGAGCAGTTCTTC. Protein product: CASSPRTSGNEQFF.

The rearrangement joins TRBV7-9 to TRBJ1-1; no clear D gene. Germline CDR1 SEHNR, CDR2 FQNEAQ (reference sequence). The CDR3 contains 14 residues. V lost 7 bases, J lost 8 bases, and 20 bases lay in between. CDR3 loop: CASTPDPVMGEAFF. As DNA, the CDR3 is TGTGCCAGCACCCCAGACCCAGTTATGGGCGAAGCTTTCTTT.

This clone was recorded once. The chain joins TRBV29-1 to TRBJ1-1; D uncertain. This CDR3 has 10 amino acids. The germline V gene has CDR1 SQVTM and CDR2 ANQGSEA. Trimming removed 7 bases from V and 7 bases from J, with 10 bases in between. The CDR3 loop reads CSASSGEAFF. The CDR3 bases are TGCAGCGCCTCGTCGGGTGAAGCTTTCTTT.

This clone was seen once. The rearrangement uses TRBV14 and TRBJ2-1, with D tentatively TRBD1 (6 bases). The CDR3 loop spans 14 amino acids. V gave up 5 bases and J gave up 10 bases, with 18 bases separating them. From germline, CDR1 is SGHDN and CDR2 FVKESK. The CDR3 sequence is CASSVDFPGTEQFF. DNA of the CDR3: TGTGCCAGCAGCGTCGATTTTCCAGGGACAGAGCAGTTCTTC. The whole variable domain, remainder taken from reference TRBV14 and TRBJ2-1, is EAGVTQFPSHSVIEKGQTVTLRCDPISGHDNLYWYRRVMGKEIKFLLHFVKESKQDESGMPNNRFLAERTGGTYSTLKVQPAELEDSGVYFCASSVDFPGTEQFFGPGTRLTVL.

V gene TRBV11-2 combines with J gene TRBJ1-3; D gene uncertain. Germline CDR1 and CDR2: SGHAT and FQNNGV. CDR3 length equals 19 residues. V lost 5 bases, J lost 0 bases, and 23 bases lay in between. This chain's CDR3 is CASSPISKPSLTSGNTIYF. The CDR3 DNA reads TGTGCCAGCAGCCCTATTTCTAAGCCGAGCCTCACCTCTGGAAACACCATATATTTT.

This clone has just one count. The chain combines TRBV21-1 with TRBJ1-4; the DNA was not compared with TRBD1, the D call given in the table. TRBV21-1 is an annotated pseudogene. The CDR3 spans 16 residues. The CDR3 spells CASSKDSDREGEKLFF. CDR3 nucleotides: TGTGCCAGCAGCAAAGACAGTGACAGGGAAGGGGAAAAACTGTTTTTT.

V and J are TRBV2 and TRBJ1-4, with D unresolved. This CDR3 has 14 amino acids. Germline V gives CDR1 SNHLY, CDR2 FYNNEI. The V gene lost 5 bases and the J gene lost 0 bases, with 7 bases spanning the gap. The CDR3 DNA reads TGTGCCAGCAGTCAACAAGCAACTAATGAAAAACTGTTTTTT. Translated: CASSQQATNEKLFF.

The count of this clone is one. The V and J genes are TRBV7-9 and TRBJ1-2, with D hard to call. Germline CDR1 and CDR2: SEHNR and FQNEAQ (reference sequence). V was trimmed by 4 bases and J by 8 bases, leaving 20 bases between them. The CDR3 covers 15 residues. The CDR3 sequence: CASSSANPGREGYTF. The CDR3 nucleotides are TGTGCCAGCAGCTCCGCCAACCCAGGACGGGAAGGCTACACCTTC.

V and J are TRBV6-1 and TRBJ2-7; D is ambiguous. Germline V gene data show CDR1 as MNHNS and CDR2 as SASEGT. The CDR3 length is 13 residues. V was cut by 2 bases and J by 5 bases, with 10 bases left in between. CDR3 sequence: CASSEIPTDEQYF. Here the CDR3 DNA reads TGTGCCAGCAGTGAAATACCTACCGACGAGCAGTACTTC.

CDR3 sequence: CASSQGRSNTEAFF. DNA of the CDR3: TGCGCCAGCAGCCAAGGGAGATCCAACACTGAAGCTTTCTTT. The rearrangement uses TRBV4-1 and TRBJ1-1, with D unclear. V lost 1 base and J 2 bases, leaving 8 bases between the germline ends. This CDR3 has 14 amino acids. Germline V gene sequence: CDR1 MGHRA, CDR2 YSYEKL.

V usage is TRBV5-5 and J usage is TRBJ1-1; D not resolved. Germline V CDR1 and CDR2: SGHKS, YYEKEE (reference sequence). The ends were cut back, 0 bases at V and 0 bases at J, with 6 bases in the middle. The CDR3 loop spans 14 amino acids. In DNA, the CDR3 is TGTGCCAGCAGCTTGGGACTCCTGAACACTGAAGCTTTCTTT. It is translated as CASSLGLLNTEAFF.

The CDR3 loop is CASSPRSGATNEKLFF. The CDR3 bases are TGTGCCAGCAGCCCGCGTTCGGGGGCAACTAATGAAAAACTGTTTTTT. The genes are TRBV7-6 and TRBJ1-4; perhaps TRBD1 as D (5 bases). In germline, CDR1 is SGHVS, CDR2 FNYEAQ. Deletions cut 5 bases from V and 0 bases from J, with 13 bases between. This CDR3 has 16 amino acids.